The next 11 T cell receptor beta chains were all read from a single sample in a study of shared clonotypes between healthy human individuals. Naive CD8 populations comprised CD45RO-negative cells positively selected for CCR7, excluding terminally differentiated effector memory CD45RA+ cells. Here immunoSEQ multiplex PCR was the method, and the copy in TCRdb shows in-frame clones only, minus some. The data contain around 2.1 million clones, about 93% of them singletons. Source material: naive CD8+ T cells from PBMCs. The receptors here all came from a man in his late teens or twenties in good health. Some clones in this sample may be carry-over from other donors' samples.

J is TRBJ1-1 and V is TRBV15; maybe TRBD1 (5 bases). V dropped 1 base and J dropped 5 bases, with 11 bases sitting between them. From germline, CDR1 is LNHNV and CDR2 YYDKDF (reference sequence). CDR3 length: 14 residues. The CDR3 loop is CATSRGRGGTEAFF. CDR3 sequence (DNA): TGTGCCACCAGCAGAGGGAGGGGAGGGACTGAAGCTTTCTTT.

The CDR3: CASSSGEGYTF. CDR3 DNA: TGCGCCAGCAGCTCAGGGGAGGGCTACACCTTC. The V and J genes are TRBV5-1 and TRBJ1-2; D perhaps matches TRBD1 (6 bases). Trimming took off 3 bases at V and 8 bases at J, with 8 bases between the two ends. From germline, CDR1 is SGHRS and CDR2 YFSETQ. The CDR3 has 11 amino acids.

The gene calls are TRBV4-1 and TRBJ1-2; TRBD1 might be the D (5 bases). Per germline, CDR1 MGHRA and CDR2 YSYEKL. The V gene lost 1 base and the J gene lost 8 bases, with 14 bases spanning the gap. This CDR3 is 14 amino acids long. As DNA, the CDR3 is TGCGCCAGCAGCCAAGGTCGACGACAGCGCGGCTACACCTTC. It encodes CASSQGRRQRGYTF.

The J gene is TRBJ2-3, the V gene TRBV29-1; the D gene is possibly TRBD1 (6 bases). Germline lookup yields CDR1 SQVTM and CDR2 ANQGSEA. The CDR3 has 16 amino acids. Trimming stripped 2 bases from V and 1 base from J, with 16 bases between. CDR3 DNA: TGCAGCGTTGAATTTTGGACAGCGAGGGGCACAGATACGCAGTATTTT. Translating gives CSVEFWTARGTDTQYF.

The sample holds one count of this clone. The rearrangement joins TRBV7-6 to TRBJ1-1; D gene uncertain. This CDR3 is built from 14 residues. Looked up from germline, CDR1 is SGHVS and CDR2 is FNYEAQ. Trimming removed 5 bases at V and 1 base at J, with 11 bases between. CDR3 coding DNA: TGTGCCAGCAGCCTCGGTGGCCGGAACACTGAAGCTTTCTTT. Its translation: CASSLGGRNTEAFF. Variable domain in full (rest from reference TRBV7-6 and TRBJ1-1): GAGVSQSPRYKVTKRGQDVALRCDPISGHVSLYWYRQALGQGPEFLTYFNYEAQQDKSGLPNDRFSAERPEGSISTLTIQRTEQRDSAMYRCASSLGGRNTEAFFGQGTRLTVV.

This clone was observed a few times. The rearrangement uses TRBV5-4 and TRBJ2-6; D may correspond to TRBD1 or TRBD2 (5 bases each). Trimming removed 1 base from V and 15 bases from J, with 8 bases in between. This CDR3 comprises 11 residues. Germline assignment: CDR1 SGHNT and CDR2 YYREEE (reference sequence). The CDR3 spells CASSLFGTLTF. DNA for the CDR3: TGTGCCAGCAGCTTGTTCGGGACCCTGACTTTC.

Remarks on this clone: The sample carries other DNA sequences with the same CDR3. This sequence joins TRBV27 and TRBJ2-7, with D tentatively TRBD2 (6 bases). The CDR3 has 13 residues. V was trimmed by 5 bases and J by 2 bases, leaving 10 bases between them. Germline CDR1 and CDR2: MNHEY and SMNVEV (reference sequence). CDR3 amino acids: CASSAGLTYEQYF. CDR3 in DNA: TGTGCCAGCAGTGCCGGACTAACCTACGAGCAGTACTTC.

The chain uses TRBV15 and TRBJ2-1; D is ambiguous. Germline loops: CDR1 LNHNV, CDR2 YYDKDF (reference sequence). V lost 5 bases and J 6 bases, leaving 17 bases between the germline ends. CDR3 length equals 15 residues. The CDR3 protein is CATSEERVRSNEQFF. The DNA of the CDR3 is TGTGCCACCAGCGAGGAAAGGGTGCGGTCCAATGAGCAGTTCTTC.

The chain employs TRBV7-9 and TRBJ2-7; D remains unclear. CDR1 SEHNR and CDR2 FQNEAQ come from the germline V gene (reference sequence). V was pared by 4 bases and J by 5 bases, with 9 bases between. This CDR3 spans 12 amino acids. The CDR3 DNA follows: TGTGCCAGCAGCTCGGTACCCAACGAGCAGTACTTC. This sequence encodes CASSSVPNEQYF.

As for this clone: Additional DNA sequences in this sample encode the identical CDR3. J is TRBJ1-5 and V is TRBV7-9, with TRBD1 matching 9 bases. The CDR3 totals 15 residues. Losses at the gene ends were 1 base for V and 3 bases for J; bases not matched to a gene: 1. Germline CDR1 SEHNR, CDR2 FQNEAQ (reference sequence). CDR3 loop: CASSLGTGDNQPQHF. CDR3 DNA sequence: TGTGCCAGCAGCTTAGGGACAGGGGACAATCAGCCCCAGCATTTT.

The chain carries TRBV7-2 and TRBJ2-7, with 11 positions matching TRBD2. Germline V gives CDR1 SGHTA, CDR2 FQGNSA. V gave up 5 bases and J gave up 6 bases; unmatched junction bases: 12. The CDR3 covers 16 residues. The CDR3 is CASSRSLSGRAAEQYF. In DNA, the CDR3 is TGTGCCAGCAGCAGGTCCCTTAGCGGGAGGGCCGCCGAGCAGTACTTC.